This note documents a single T cell receptor (beta chain) sequence. Its antigen is still unknown. Base qualities are not at hand, and no much larger clone is one base apart. This entry comes from a study of shared clonotypes between healthy human individuals (dated by TCRdb to the early 2020s). In the study overall: The cohort included a few men and a couple of women between 18 and 49 years of age. Per donor, three plates each were used for CD4 naive and CD4 memory, two for CD8 naive, and one for CD8 memory. The study deeply sequenced blood TCR repertoires of five healthy adults to estimate repertoire size and the extent of clonotype sharing between individuals. Different laboratories and diverse techniques were used to prepare libraries and sequence TCR repertoires, to increase sequencing depth and limit assay-specific biases. Leukapheresis yielded between about 0.9 and 8.9 billion PBMCs per donor.

The germline V gene sets CDR1 to SNHLY and CDR2 to FYNNEI. CDR3 length: 14 amino acids, cysteine to phenylalanine. The DNA shown is the 42-base CDR3, in frame from base 1. Clipping removes 6 bases from V and 5 bases from J, with 7 as the unmatched junction base count. The donors were healthy, HIV-negative adults who had no recently reported acute infections or vaccinations. All donors were Caucasian adults living in Nashville, Tennessee, USA. CD4+ T cells were enriched by magnetic negative selection; naive cells were then positively selected on CD45RA, and the negative fraction formed the memory subset. Blood was obtained by leukapheresis, after which PBMCs were separated by Ficoll-Histopaque density gradient centrifugation and cryopreserved in liquid nitrogen vapor phase. Purity and quantity of every magnetically sorted T cell population were checked by analytical flow cytometry. Each sorted fraction had its genomic DNA isolated and then quantified by UV absorbance on a Nanodrop 2000c.

TCR CDR3 regions were amplified from genomic DNA by multiplex PCR using the deep immunoSEQ assay. Extracted genomic DNA from each cell subset was spread evenly across all wells of several immunoSEQ 96-well plates, with each plate serving as a replicate. Each replicate PCR for sorted subsets received roughly 200 ng genomic DNA, equal to roughly 33,000 T cell genomes. The purified libraries were quantified using a Qubit 3.0 fluorometer, sized with a Bioanalyzer 2100, and then quantified again using the KAPA Library Quantification kit. Each immunoSEQ 96-well plate was sequenced on its own single-read 150-cycle Illumina NextSeq 550 flow cell. The study's processing was this. Because the immunoSEQ output held only junctional sequences and lacked quality scores, the filtering could not match the filtering applied to full-length reads. To assign V/J genes and CDR3, sequences were annotated against IMGT germline references using PyIR, a Python wrapper for IgBLAST v1.9. Reads with weak V/J assignments (E-value above 1e-6), missing CDR3, stop codons, out-of-frame junctions, or ambiguous translated residues were removed. V3J clonotypes were defined by identical inferred V gene, J gene, and CDR3 amino acid sequence. Percentage overlap between repertoires was calculated by dividing the number of shared unique clonotypes by the size of the smaller repertoire. RTK rarefaction, the Chao1 estimator, and Recon v2.1 estimates of unobserved clonotypes were used to assess repertoire richness. Generation probabilities were computed with OLGA for all TCRbeta clonotypes obtained by the gDNA method from several donors. In TCRdb, the immuneACCESS table is reduced to in-frame sequences with V and J assigned. These tables do not hold every clone; where another copy was compared, an unresolved V gene accounts for under half, and the others remain unexplained. That table supplies the V and J calls and clone size; D and trimming were determined from the DNA. The sample table contains roughly 2,300,000 clones; only one count was recorded for 80% to 95% of them. Of the sample, approximately 0.41% falls within the top ten clones.

Broader findings and caveats from the paper: Larger estimated clonotype richness was generally found for naive subsets than for memory subsets. About 5% of naive CD4, 3% to 3.5% of naive CD8, 2.3% of memory CD4, and roughly 0.4% of memory CD8 clonotypes were shared across a handful of donors. Based on pairwise subsampling, the degree of clonotype sharing among donors was expected to be affected by sequencing depth. Because the study included a small number of donors, the genetic and exposure-history diversity represented was limited. Sampling was restricted to blood, and TCR repertoires in tissues likely differ from the TCR repertoires found in blood. Rarefaction of sorted-subset datasets indicated incomplete sequencing despite the large sequencing depth. Higher generation probabilities were observed for clonotypes shared by all four sorted-subset donors than for non-shared clonotypes.

This chain joins TRBV2 to TRBJ2-5; 9 middle bases align to TRBD1. Sequencing was performed on naive CD4+ T cells from PBMCs. The sample's cell subset or site label, decoded: CD45RA+ positively selected. The clonotype comes from a man between 18 and 35 years old in good health. Some clones in this sample may be carry-over from other donors' samples. The sequenced DNA: TGTGCCAGCAGAGACGGACAGGGGAGGGAGACCCAGTACTTC. This yields the protein CASRDGQGRETQYF. When the CDR3 is completed using the reference TRBV2 and TRBJ2-5 genes on either side, the full variable domain is EPEVTQTPSHQVTQMGQEVILRCVPISNHLYFYWYRQILGQKVEFLVSFYNNEISEKSEIFDDQFSVERPDGSNFTLKIRSTKLEDSAMYFCASRDGQGRETQYFGPGTRLLVL.